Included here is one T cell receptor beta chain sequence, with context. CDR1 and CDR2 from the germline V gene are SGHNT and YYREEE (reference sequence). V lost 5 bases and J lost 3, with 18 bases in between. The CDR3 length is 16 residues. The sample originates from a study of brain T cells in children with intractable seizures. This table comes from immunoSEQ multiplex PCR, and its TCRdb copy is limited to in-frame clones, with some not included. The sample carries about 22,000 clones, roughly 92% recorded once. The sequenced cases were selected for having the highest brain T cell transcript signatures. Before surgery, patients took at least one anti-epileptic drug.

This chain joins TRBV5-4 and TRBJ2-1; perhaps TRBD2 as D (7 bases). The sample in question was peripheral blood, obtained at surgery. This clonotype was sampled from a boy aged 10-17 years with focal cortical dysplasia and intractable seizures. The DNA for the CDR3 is TGTGCCAGCAGGGACCCAGGGGCTAGCGGCTACAATGAGCAGTTCTTC. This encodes CASRDPGASGYNEQFF.